These 24 T cell receptor beta chains share one sample of origin, sequenced in a study of identical twins. A single record per CDR3 protein comes from TCRdb applying MiXCR to the 5' RACE reads. The sample yields nearly 900,000 distinct CDR3 sequences, more than 9% seen once. These data are also associated with another study on yellow fever vaccine responses in identical twins.

Sequencing was done on a sample of PBMCs. These receptors were obtained from a woman aged 18-35 years in good health.

The CDR3 nucleotides are TGTGCCATCAGTGAGCTCCCCCCACAGGGATTGGGGACCCAGTACTTC. It codes for CAISELPPQGLGTQYF. This chain links TRBV10-3 with TRBJ2-5, with D perhaps TRBD1 (6 bases). The V gene lost 2 bases and the J gene lost 7 bases, with 20 bases spanning the gap. The CDR3 has 16 residues. Germline V CDR1 and CDR2: ENHRY, SYGVKD.

A few counts support this clonotype. The chain uses TRBV12-5 and TRBJ2-2, with TRBD1 matching over 7 bases. Looked up from germline, CDR1 is LGHNT and CDR2 is FRNRAP. The CDR3 loop spans 15 amino acids. The ends lost 1 base at V and 9 bases at J; junction bases unmatched: 8. The CDR3 sequence: CASGLAGQSGRELFF. The CDR3 DNA sequence: TGTGCTAGTGGTTTGGCGGGACAGTCGGGTAGGGAGCTGTTTTTT. Full variable domain (rest looked up from reference TRBV12-5 and TRBJ2-2): DARVTQTPRHKVTEMGQEVTMRCQPILGHNTVFWYRQTMMQGLELLAYFRNRAPLDDSGMPKDRFSAEMPDATLATLKIQPSEPRDSAVYFCASGLAGQSGRELFFGEGSRLTVL.

The rearrangement joins TRBV9 to TRBJ2-2, with 7 bases matching TRBD2. Germline V gene sequence: CDR1 SGDLS, CDR2 YYNGEE. V lost 0 bases and J lost 5; bases outside the gene matches: 4. This CDR3 contains 15 residues. In nucleotides, the CDR3 is TGTGCCAGCAGCGTAGGCCAGCGGGAAACCGGGGAGCTGTTTTTT. Residues: CASSVGQRETGELFF. The complete variable domain, with remaining parts taken from reference TRBV9 and TRBJ2-2, reads DSGVTQTPKHLITATGQRVTLRCSPRSGDLSVYWYQQSLDQGLQFLIQYYNGEERAKGNILERFSAQQFPDLHSELNLSSLELGDSALYFCASSVGQRETGELFFGEGSRLTVL.

This clonotype occurred a few times. V is TRBV20-1 and J is TRBJ2-3; 10 positions match TRBD2. CDR3 size: 14 residues. V shed 3 bases and J 6 bases; nucleotides not matched to a gene: 6. Germline V CDR1 and CDR2: DFQATT, SNEGSKA (reference sequence). Here the CDR3 reads CSARPSGGPDTQYF. The DNA of the CDR3 is TGCAGTGCTAGGCCTAGCGGGGGCCCCGATACGCAGTATTTT.

V and J are TRBV2 and TRBJ2-1; 10 nucleotides match TRBD2. CDR1 is SNHLY, CDR2 FYNNEI, per germline. J lost 2 bases, V lost 6 bases, and 4 bases had no gene match. The CDR3 totals 15 residues. The CDR3 nucleotides are TGTGCCAGCAGCTCCACTAGCGGGACCTACAATGAGCAGTTCTTC. It yields the protein CASSSTSGTYNEQFF.

The gene calls are TRBV7-9 and TRBJ1-2; D not resolved. This CDR3 spans 13 amino acids. In germline, CDR1 is SEHNR, CDR2 FQNEAQ (reference sequence). With 1 base removed from V and 6 bases from J, the gap between germline ends came to 9 bases. CDR3 nucleotides: TGTGCCAGCAGCTTAGACGTTCGGGATGGCTACACCTTC. As protein: CASSLDVRDGYTF.

This clonotype has only a few counts. The CDR3 loop is CASSQKGTGFRETQYF. CDR3 DNA sequence: TGTGCCAGCAGCCAAAAGGGTACAGGGTTCAGAGAGACCCAGTACTTC. The chain uses TRBV14 and TRBJ2-5; the D gene is possibly TRBD1 (6 bases). Per germline, CDR1 SGHDN and CDR2 FVKESK. This CDR3 is 16 amino acids long. V lost 2 bases and J lost 4, with 17 bases in between. The variable domain in full, with the rest retrieved from reference TRBV14 and TRBJ2-5, is EAGVTQFPSHSVIEKGQTVTLRCDPISGHDNLYWYRRVMGKEIKFLLHFVKESKQDESGMPNNRFLAERTGGTYSTLKVQPAELEDSGVYFCASSQKGTGFRETQYFGPGTRLLVL.

In this sample, this clonotype turned up many times. The rearrangement links TRBV3-1 to TRBJ2-5; no firm D call. The V end was cut by 5 bases, the J end by 5 bases, with 12 bases between. Germline values: CDR1 LGHDT, CDR2 YNNKEL (reference sequence). The CDR3 runs to 13 residues. The chain's CDR3 is CASSESFRETQYF. CDR3 coding DNA: TGTGCCAGCAGCGAAAGTTTCCGCGAGACCCAGTACTTC.

This clonotype has a count of ten or more. This CDR3 reads CASSVGGTESYGYTF. Written as DNA, the CDR3 is TGTGCCAGCAGCGTAGGGGGGACAGAGTCCTATGGCTACACCTTC. V gene TRBV9 combines with J gene TRBJ1-2; TRBD1 matches 7 bases. V was clipped by 0 bases and J by 4 bases; unmatched bases: 6. Looked up from germline, CDR1 is SGDLS and CDR2 is YYNGEE. The CDR3 has 15 amino acids.

This clonotype was counted between two and nine times. DNA of the CDR3: TGTGCCAGCAGTCGGGACAGGGCGAACATTCAGTACTTC. Translating gives CASSRDRANIQYF. V and J are TRBV7-2 and TRBJ2-4, with TRBD1 matching 9 bases. The V gene end was trimmed by 6 bases and the J gene end by 7 bases; junction bases not matched to a gene: 4. The CDR3 contains 13 residues. Per germline, CDR1 SGHTA and CDR2 FQGNSA.

This clonotype has a handful of counts. Here the CDR3 reads CASSLDNREQYF. CDR3 DNA sequence: TGTGCCAGCAGCTTGGACAATCGGGAGCAGTACTTC. This chain joins TRBV13 and TRBJ2-7; TRBD1 is a possible D gene (5 bases). V lost 3 bases and J lost 7, with 10 bases in between. The length of the CDR3 is 12 residues. CDR1 PRHDT and CDR2 FYEKMQ come from the germline V gene (reference sequence). The variable domain in full, with the rest retrieved from reference TRBV13 and TRBJ2-7, is AAGVIQSPRHLIKEKRETATLKCYPIPRHDTVYWYQQGPGQDPQFLISFYEKMQSDKGSIPDRFSAQQFSDYHSELNMSSLELGDSALYFCASSLDNREQYFGPGTRLTVT.

The rearrangement links TRBV2 to TRBJ2-3; D call uncertain. The CDR3 consists of 13 residues. V lost 6 bases and J 4 bases, leaving 11 bases between the germline ends. The germline CDR1 and CDR2 sequences are SNHLY and FYNNEI. This CDR3 reads CASSATRPDTQYF. The CDR3 region has the DNA TGTGCCAGCAGCGCGACAAGACCAGATACGCAGTATTTT.

This clonotype turned up a few times. The rearrangement joins TRBV19 to TRBJ1-2; D not certain. Trimming left V 2 bases short and J 8 bases short, with 15 bases between. Per germline, CDR1 LNHDA and CDR2 SQIVND (reference sequence). CDR3 length equals 14 residues. CDR3 residues: CASSILQTSHGYTF. The DNA for the CDR3 is TGTGCCAGTAGTATACTACAGACCAGTCACGGCTACACCTTC.

The V gene is TRBV5-6, the J gene TRBJ2-1; D ambiguous. Germline CDR1 is SGHDT and CDR2 is YYEEEE. The CDR3 sequence is 13 residues long. V lost 4 bases, J lost 5 bases, and 10 bases lay in between. For the CDR3, the DNA is TGTGCCAGCAGCCGCGTCACGAACAATGAGCAGTTCTTC. Residues: CASSRVTNNEQFF.

This clonotype was seen more than once but under ten times. As DNA, the CDR3 is TGTGCCAGCAGCCGAGGACCACTTCACTCCCGGGGAGAGACCCAGTACTTC. Protein: CASSRGPLHSRGETQYF. V is TRBV28 and J is TRBJ2-5, with D possibly being TRBD2 (5 bases). The germline V gene has CDR1 MDHEN and CDR2 SYDVKM. The V and J ends lost 6 bases and 4 bases respectively, with 24 bases between them. The CDR3 length is 17 residues.

This clonotype was observed at least ten times. The chain has TRBV7-6 and TRBJ2-1, with D perhaps TRBD1 or TRBD2 (5 bases each). This CDR3 comprises 15 residues. From germline, CDR1 is SGHVS and CDR2 FNYEAQ. Trimming pared 3 bases from V and 2 bases from J, leaving 11 bases between. The CDR3 DNA reads TGTGCCAGCAGCTTCGTCGAGGGACCCTACAATGAGCAGTTCTTC. It specifies CASSFVEGPYNEQFF.

The genes are TRBV7-9 and TRBJ2-5, with TRBD1 matching 8 bases. The CDR3 covers 14 residues. Germline trimming cut 5 bases from V and 5 bases from J; bases unmatched to any gene: 7. Germline V gene data show CDR1 as SEHNR and CDR2 as FQNEAQ (reference sequence). This CDR3 reads CASSRLDRGETQYF. The CDR3 DNA reads TGTGCCAGCAGCCGACTTGACAGGGGCGAGACCCAGTACTTC.

For this clonotype: With a much larger clone just one base away, this may be a read error. The gene calls are TRBV12-3 or TRBV12-4 and TRBJ2-2; TRBD1 matches at 11 bases. This CDR3 is 17 amino acids long. In DNA form, the CDR3 reads TGTGCCAGCAGTTTTCGTCGGGACAGGGGGTACACCGGGGTGCTGTTTTTT. This translates into CASSFRRDRGYTGVLFF.

A single count supports this clonotype. This chain links TRBV28 with TRBJ2-2; 7 nucleotides align to TRBD1. This CDR3 region has 14 residues. Germline CDR1 and CDR2: MDHEN and SYDVKM. V dropped 7 bases and J dropped 2; count of bases not matched to a gene: 4. The chain's CDR3 is CASTGQRNTGELFF. The CDR3 nucleotides read TGTGCCAGCACGGGACAGCGAAACACCGGGGAGCTGTTTTTT.

The V gene is TRBV20-1, the J gene TRBJ2-5, with D uncertain. The CDR3 extends over 14 amino acids. V lost 0 bases, J lost 5 bases, and 13 bases lay in between. The germline V gene has CDR1 DFQATT and CDR2 SNEGSKA (reference sequence). The CDR3 region has the DNA TGCAGTGCTAGAGATACCCAGCGTTTTGAGACCCAGTACTTC. Encoded protein: CSARDTQRFETQYF.

The V and J genes are TRBV2 and TRBJ2-1; 7 positions agree with TRBD2. J gave up 2 bases and V 9 bases, and 7 bases lay outside the gene matches. The length of the CDR3 is 14 residues. The germline gives CDR1 SNHLY, CDR2 FYNNEI. The CDR3 coding sequence is TGTGCCAGGAGACTAGCATCTACCTACAATGAGCAGTTCTTC. Translating gives CARRLASTYNEQFF.

The rearrangement uses TRBV7-9 and TRBJ2-5, with no clear D. The CDR3 is made up of 14 amino acids. V lost 5 bases, J lost 4 bases, and 14 bases lay in between. Germline V gives CDR1 SEHNR, CDR2 FQNEAQ (reference sequence). Here the CDR3 reads CASSPAWLRETQYF. DNA for the CDR3: TGTGCCAGCAGCCCCGCCTGGCTGCGAGAGACCCAGTACTTC. The full variable domain, its missing parts supplied by reference TRBV7-9 and TRBJ2-5, is DTGVSQNPRHKITKRGQNVTFRCDPISEHNRLYWYRQTLGQGPEFLTYFQNEAQLEKSRLLSDRFSAERPKGSFSTLEIQRTEQGDSAMYLCASSPAWLRETQYFGPGTRLLVL.

This clonotype has a handful of counts. The rearrangement joins TRBV5-1 to TRBJ2-2; 13 bases match TRBD2. The CDR3 loop spans 18 amino acids. After removal of 4 bases from V and 0 bases from J, the junction contained 6 bases not matched to a gene. Per germline, CDR1 SGHRS and CDR2 YFSETQ. The CDR3 nucleotides read TGCGCCAGCAGCCCGAGGACTAGCGGGGGCCCGAACACCGGGGAGCTGTTTTTT. Translated: CASSPRTSGGPNTGELFF.

The chain uses TRBV7-8 and TRBJ2-1; D gene unclear. Germline values: CDR1 SGHVS, CDR2 FQNEAQ. V lost 4 bases and J 10 bases, leaving 8 bases between the germline ends. This CDR3 has 11 residues. CDR3: CASSSPYEQFF. The CDR3 DNA is TGTGCCAGCAGCTCCCCCTACGAGCAGTTCTTC. Using reference TRBV7-8 and TRBJ2-1 for the parts outside the CDR3, the full variable domain is GAGVSQSPRYKVAKRGQDVALRCDPISGHVSLFWYQQALGQGPEFLTYFQNEAQLDKSGLPSDRFFAERPEGSVSTLKIQRTQQEDSAVYLCASSSPYEQFFGPGTRLTVL.